A single sample gave rise to the 14 T cell receptor beta chains below, sequenced in a study of blood T cell repertoires in COVID-19. The assay was immunoSEQ multiplex PCR, and TCRdb's table has in-frame clones only and misses some. The table has 25,000 to 30,000 clones, about 80% seen once; the top ten hold about two fifths. Sequencing was carried out using peripheral blood. These TCRs come from a man between 65 and 85 years old with acute or convalescent COVID-19.

This clone came up a few times. The chain combines TRBV19 with TRBJ2-1; 11 bases map to TRBD2. The CDR3 runs to 14 residues. Germline loops: CDR1 LNHDA, CDR2 SQIVND (reference sequence). J lost 5 bases, V lost 4 bases, and 1 base had no gene match. The CDR3 here is CASSTSGGNNEQFF. The CDR3 DNA sequence: TGTGCCAGTAGTACTAGCGGGGGGAACAATGAGCAGTTCTTC. Based on the CDR3 plus reference TRBV19 and TRBJ2-1, the full variable domain is DGGITQSPKYLFRKEGQNVTLSCEQNLNHDAMYWYRQDPGQGLRLIYYSQIVNDFQKGDIAEGYSVSREKKESFPLTVTSAQKNPTAFYLCASSTSGGNNEQFFGPGTRLTVL.

This rearrangement joins TRBV7-2 to TRBJ1-1, with 7 bases aligning to TRBD1. J gave up 0 bases and V 5 bases, and 6 bases lay outside the gene matches. Per germline, CDR1 SGHTA and CDR2 FQGNSA. The CDR3 has 15 residues. The CDR3 spells CASSIRQGLNTEAFF. The CDR3 DNA is TGTGCCAGCAGCATACGACAGGGACTGAACACTGAAGCTTTCTTT. The variable domain in full, completed from reference TRBV7-2 and TRBJ1-1, reads GAGVSQSPSNKVTEKGKDVELRCDPISGHTALYWYRQSLGQGLEFLIYFQGNSAPDKSGLPSDRFSAERTGGSVSTLTIQRTQQEDSAVYLCASSIRQGLNTEAFFGQGTRLTVV.

This CDR3 is CASSIRDRGNQPQHF. Written as DNA, the CDR3 is TGTGCCAGTAGTATCCGGGACAGGGGAAATCAGCCCCAGCATTTT. J is TRBJ1-5 and V is TRBV19, with 10 bases identical to TRBD1. The germline CDR1 and CDR2 sequences are LNHDA and SQIVND (reference sequence). The CDR3 consists of 15 residues. Trimming removed 3 bases from V and 4 bases from J; junction bases left unmatched: 3. Complete variable domain (other parts from reference TRBV19 and TRBJ1-5): DGGITQSPKYLFRKEGQNVTLSCEQNLNHDAMYWYRQDPGQGLRLIYYSQIVNDFQKGDIAEGYSVSREKKESFPLTVTSAQKNPTAFYLCASSIRDRGNQPQHFGDGTRLSIL.

The chain recombines TRBV9 with TRBJ1-1; 8 nucleotides line up with TRBD1. The germline CDR1 and CDR2 sequences are SGDLS and YYNGEE. V lost 3 bases and J lost 1; bases outside the gene matches: 2. This CDR3 is 14 amino acids long. Here the CDR3 DNA reads TGTGCCAGCAGCGGAGGACAGGGGAACACTGAAGCTTTCTTT. Translating gives CASSGGQGNTEAFF.

The V gene is TRBV5-1, the J gene TRBJ2-3; tentative D call: TRBD1 (5 bases). Per germline, CDR1 SGHRS and CDR2 YFSETQ. The CDR3 sequence is 15 residues long. The V and J ends lost 7 bases and 2 bases respectively, with 17 bases between them. CDR3 loop: CASSAKRQNTDTQYF. The CDR3 DNA is TGCGCCAGCTCAGCGAAGAGACAGAACACAGATACGCAGTATTTT.

This clone showed up just once. The CDR3 nucleotides read TGTGCCAGCAGCCAATCCAGGGAGCTGCTAGGGGGGGGTTTCTTT. This gives the protein CASSQSRELLGGGFF. This chain links TRBV4-2 with TRBJ1-1, with D possibly being TRBD1 (6 bases). The V and J ends lost 2 bases and 13 bases respectively, with 23 bases between them. CDR3 size: 15 residues. CDR1 is LGHNA and CDR2 is YNFKEQ in the germline V gene.

This clone was detected only a few times. The CDR3: CASSYGQPYGYTF. CDR3 sequence (DNA): TGTGCCAGCAGCTACGGACAGCCCTATGGCTACACCTTC. The rearrangement links TRBV5-6 to TRBJ1-2; D may be TRBD1 (6 bases). This CDR3 comprises 13 residues. V lost 3 bases to trimming and J lost 4 bases, with 10 bases between them. Germline V gene lookup returns CDR1 SGHDT and CDR2 YYEEEE.

The chain couples TRBV5-5 to TRBJ2-5, with TRBD1 matching over 7 bases. CDR1 is SGHKS and CDR2 is YYEKEE in the germline V gene (reference sequence). V lost 1 base, J lost 7 bases, and 4 bases stayed unmatched. The CDR3 length is 13 residues. The CDR3 region has the DNA TGTGCCAGCAGCTTGAGTTGGACAGGGACCCAGTACTTC. It encodes CASSLSWTGTQYF.

This clone was seen a few times. This sequence joins TRBV7-2 and TRBJ2-1; 10 bases agree with TRBD2. The CDR3 has 14 residues. CDR1 is SGHTA and CDR2 is FQGNSA in the germline V gene. Trimming at V came to 0 bases and at J to 10 bases, leaving 3 bases not matched to a gene. The CDR3 spells CASSLALAGVEQFF. In DNA, the CDR3 is TGTGCCAGCAGCTTAGCGCTAGCGGGAGTAGAGCAGTTCTTC.

The V call is TRBV11-2, the J call TRBJ2-1; 11 bases line up with TRBD2. With V trimmed by 5 bases and J by 8 bases, 8 bases remained unmatched. The CDR3 has 15 amino acids. From germline, CDR1 is SGHAT and CDR2 FQNNGV. The CDR3 sequence: CASSRNSGRAHEQFF. The CDR3 nucleotides are TGTGCCAGCAGCCGGAATAGCGGGAGGGCCCATGAGCAGTTCTTC.

This clone was seen more than once but under ten times. The chain carries TRBV19 and TRBJ2-1; D might be TRBD2 (5 bases). In germline, CDR1 is LNHDA, CDR2 SQIVND (reference sequence). CDR3 length: 15 residues. The V gene lost 4 bases and the J gene lost 0 bases, with 10 bases spanning the gap. CDR3 amino acids: CASSKTSSSYNEQFF. In DNA form, the CDR3 reads TGTGCCAGTAGTAAAACTAGTAGCTCCTACAATGAGCAGTTCTTC.

This chain links TRBV5-1 with TRBJ1-2; 8 bases align to TRBD1. Per germline, CDR1 SGHRS and CDR2 YFSETQ. The trim removed 4 bases at V and 4 bases at J, leaving 6 bases unmatched. The CDR3 consists of 14 residues. CDR3 nucleotides: TGCGCCAGCAGCGACGTAACAGGGGGCTATGGCTACACCTTC. This gives the protein CASSDVTGGYGYTF.

The V gene is TRBV9, the J gene TRBJ2-7; weak D call: TRBD1 (5 bases). This CDR3 is built from 15 residues. V was cut by 2 bases and J by 1 base, with 13 bases left in between. Germline V gene sequence: CDR1 SGDLS, CDR2 YYNGEE. The CDR3 is CASSVGAGASYEQYF. CDR3 DNA: TGTGCCAGCAGCGTTGGGGCAGGCGCTTCCTACGAGCAGTACTTC. Full variable domain (rest looked up from reference TRBV9 and TRBJ2-7): DSGVTQTPKHLITATGQRVTLRCSPRSGDLSVYWYQQSLDQGLQFLIQYYNGEERAKGNILERFSAQQFPDLHSELNLSSLELGDSALYFCASSVGAGASYEQYFGPGTRLTVT.

The J gene is TRBJ2-1, the V gene TRBV7-2, with D tentatively TRBD1 (6 bases). The length of the CDR3 is 16 residues. CDR1 SGHTA and CDR2 FQGNSA come from the germline V gene. The V end was cut by 1 base, the J end by 4 bases, with 14 bases between. The CDR3 reads CASSLDVTGWYNEQFF. For the CDR3, the DNA is TGTGCCAGCAGCTTAGATGTAACAGGGTGGTACAATGAGCAGTTCTTC.